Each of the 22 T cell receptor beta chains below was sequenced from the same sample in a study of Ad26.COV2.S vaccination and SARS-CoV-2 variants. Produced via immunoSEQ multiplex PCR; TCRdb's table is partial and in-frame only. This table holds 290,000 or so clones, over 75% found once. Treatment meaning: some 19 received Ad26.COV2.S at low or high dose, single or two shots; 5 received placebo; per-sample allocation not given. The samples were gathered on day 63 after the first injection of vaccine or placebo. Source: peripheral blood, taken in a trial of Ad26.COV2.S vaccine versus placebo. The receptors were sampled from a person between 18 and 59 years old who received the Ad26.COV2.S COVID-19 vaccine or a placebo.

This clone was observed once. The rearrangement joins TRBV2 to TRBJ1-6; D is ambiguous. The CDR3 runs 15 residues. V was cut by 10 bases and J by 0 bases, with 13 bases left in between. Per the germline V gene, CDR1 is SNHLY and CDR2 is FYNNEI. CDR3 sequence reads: CANRRDSSYNSPLHF. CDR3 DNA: TGTGCCAATAGGAGGGATAGCTCCTATAATTCACCCCTCCACTTT.

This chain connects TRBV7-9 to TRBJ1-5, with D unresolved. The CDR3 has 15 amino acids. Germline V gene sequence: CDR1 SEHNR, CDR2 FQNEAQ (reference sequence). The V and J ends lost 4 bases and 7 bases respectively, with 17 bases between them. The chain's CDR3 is CASSSSGSEKQPQHF. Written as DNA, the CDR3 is TGTGCCAGCAGCTCATCCGGATCAGAGAAACAGCCCCAGCATTTT.

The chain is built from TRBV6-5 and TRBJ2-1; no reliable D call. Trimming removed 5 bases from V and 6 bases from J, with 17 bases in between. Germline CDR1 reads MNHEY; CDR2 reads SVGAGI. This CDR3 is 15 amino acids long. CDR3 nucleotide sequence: TGTGCCAGCAGTAGGGTTTTGGAATCAATCAATGAGCAGTTCTTC. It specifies CASSRVLESINEQFF.

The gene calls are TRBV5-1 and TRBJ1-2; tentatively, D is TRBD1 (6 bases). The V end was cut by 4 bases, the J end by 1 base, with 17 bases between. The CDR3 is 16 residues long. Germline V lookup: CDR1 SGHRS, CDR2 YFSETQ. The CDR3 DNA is TGCGCCAGCAGCCTCGGCGGGACACCCCATAACTATGGCTACACCTTC. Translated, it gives CASSLGGTPHNYGYTF.

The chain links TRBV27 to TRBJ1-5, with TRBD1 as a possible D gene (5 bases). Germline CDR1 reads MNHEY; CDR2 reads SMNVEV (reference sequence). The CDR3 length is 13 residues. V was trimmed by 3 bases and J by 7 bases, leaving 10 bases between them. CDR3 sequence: CASSFQGGQPQHF. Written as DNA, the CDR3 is TGTGCCAGCAGTTTTCAGGGCGGCCAGCCCCAGCATTTT.

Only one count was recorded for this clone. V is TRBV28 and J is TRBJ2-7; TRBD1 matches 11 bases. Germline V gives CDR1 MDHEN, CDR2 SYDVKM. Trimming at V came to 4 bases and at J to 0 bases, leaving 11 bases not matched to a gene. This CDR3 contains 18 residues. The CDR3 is CASSSISGTGGPSYEQYF. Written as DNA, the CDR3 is TGTGCCAGCAGTTCGATCTCTGGGACAGGGGGACCCTCCTACGAGCAGTACTTC.

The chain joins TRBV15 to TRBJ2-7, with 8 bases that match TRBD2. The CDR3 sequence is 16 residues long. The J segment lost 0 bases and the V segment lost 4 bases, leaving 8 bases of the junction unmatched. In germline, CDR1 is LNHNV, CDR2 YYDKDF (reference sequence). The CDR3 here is CATSTGAGGPSYEQYF. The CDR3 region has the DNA TGTGCCACCAGCACAGGGGCGGGGGGTCCCTCCTACGAGCAGTACTTC.

CDR3 nucleotides: TGTGCCAGCAGTTACGGTGGGTTCTCGAACACCGGGGAGCTGTTTTTT. It yields the protein CASSYGGFSNTGELFF. V gene TRBV6-5 combines with J gene TRBJ2-2; unclear D gene. The CDR3 runs to 16 residues. Trimming took off 2 bases at V and 0 bases at J, with 10 bases between the two ends. The germline V gene has CDR1 MNHEY and CDR2 SVGAGI.

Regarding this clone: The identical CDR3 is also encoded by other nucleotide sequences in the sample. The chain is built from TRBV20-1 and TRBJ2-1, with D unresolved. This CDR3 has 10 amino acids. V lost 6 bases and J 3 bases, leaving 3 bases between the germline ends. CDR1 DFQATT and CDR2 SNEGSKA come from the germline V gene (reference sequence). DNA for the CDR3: TGCAGTGCCGTCTACAATGAGCAGTTCTTC. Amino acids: CSAVYNEQFF.

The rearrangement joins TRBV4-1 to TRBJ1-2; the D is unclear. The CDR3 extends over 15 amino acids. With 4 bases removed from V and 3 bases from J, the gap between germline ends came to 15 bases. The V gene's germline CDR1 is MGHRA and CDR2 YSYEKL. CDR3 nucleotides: TGCGCCAGCAGCCCAGCTCCCGGGGTCTACTATGGCTACACCTTC. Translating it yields CASSPAPGVYYGYTF.

This chain's CDR3 is CASSLGFQVNQPQHF. DNA of the CDR3: TGTGCCAGCAGCCTGGGGTTTCAGGTCAATCAGCCCCAGCATTTT. The rearrangement links TRBV3-1 (or the pseudogene TRBV3-2) to TRBJ1-5; D unclear. V shed 4 bases and J shed 3 bases, with 13 bases lying between them. The CDR3 has 15 amino acids. Germline assignment: CDR1 LGHDT and CDR2 YNNKEL (reference sequence).

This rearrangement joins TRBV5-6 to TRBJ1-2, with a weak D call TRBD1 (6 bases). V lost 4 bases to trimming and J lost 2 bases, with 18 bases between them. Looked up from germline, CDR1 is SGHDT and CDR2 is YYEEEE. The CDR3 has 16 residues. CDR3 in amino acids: CASSDTRLTGNYGYTF. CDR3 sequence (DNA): TGTGCCAGCAGCGACACCAGACTCACAGGGAACTATGGCTACACCTTC.

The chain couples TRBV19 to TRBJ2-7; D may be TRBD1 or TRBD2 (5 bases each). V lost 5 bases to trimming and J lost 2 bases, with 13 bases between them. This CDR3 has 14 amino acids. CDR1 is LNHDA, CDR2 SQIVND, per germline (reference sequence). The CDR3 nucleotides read TGTGCCAGTAGTCCCGGGGCAGGAGCCTACGAGCAGTACTTC. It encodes CASSPGAGAYEQYF.

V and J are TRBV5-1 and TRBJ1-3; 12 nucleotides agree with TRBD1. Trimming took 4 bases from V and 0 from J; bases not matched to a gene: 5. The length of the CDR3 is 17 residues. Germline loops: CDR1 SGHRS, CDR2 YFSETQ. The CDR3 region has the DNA TGCGCCAGCAGCCTCGGGACAGGGGGCAACTCTGGAAACACCATATATTTT. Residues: CASSLGTGGNSGNTIYF.

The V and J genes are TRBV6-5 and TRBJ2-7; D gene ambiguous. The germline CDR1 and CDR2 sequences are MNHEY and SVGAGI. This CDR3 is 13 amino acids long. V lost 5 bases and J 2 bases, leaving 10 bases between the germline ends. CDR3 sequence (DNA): TGTGCCAGCAGTAAGACACCGGCCTACGAGCAGTACTTC. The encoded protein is CASSKTPAYEQYF.

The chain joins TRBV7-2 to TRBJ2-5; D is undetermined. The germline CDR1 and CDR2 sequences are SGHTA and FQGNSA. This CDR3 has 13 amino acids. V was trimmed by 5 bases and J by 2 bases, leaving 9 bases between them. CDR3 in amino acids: CASSPMGQETQYF. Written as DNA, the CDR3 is TGTGCCAGCAGCCCTATGGGGCAAGAGACCCAGTACTTC.

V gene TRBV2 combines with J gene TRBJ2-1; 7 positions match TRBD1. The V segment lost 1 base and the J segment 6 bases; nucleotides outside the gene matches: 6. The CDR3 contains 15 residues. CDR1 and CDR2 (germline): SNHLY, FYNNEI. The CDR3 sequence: CASSEGQGARNEQFF. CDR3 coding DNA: TGTGCCAGCAGTGAAGGACAGGGTGCCCGCAATGAGCAGTTCTTC.

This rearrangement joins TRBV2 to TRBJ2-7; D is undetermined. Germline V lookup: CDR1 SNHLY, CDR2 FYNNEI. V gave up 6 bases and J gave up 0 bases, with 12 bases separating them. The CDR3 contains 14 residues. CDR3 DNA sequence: TGTGCCAGCAGGGGGTATAGGACCTCCTACGAGCAGTACTTC. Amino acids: CASRGYRTSYEQYF.

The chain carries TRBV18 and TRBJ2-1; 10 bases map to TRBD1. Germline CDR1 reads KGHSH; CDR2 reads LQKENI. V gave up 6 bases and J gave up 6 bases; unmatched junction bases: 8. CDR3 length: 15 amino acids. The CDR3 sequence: CASSPGQGDFNEQFF. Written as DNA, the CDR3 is TGTGCCAGCTCTCCTGGACAGGGGGATTTCAATGAGCAGTTCTTC.

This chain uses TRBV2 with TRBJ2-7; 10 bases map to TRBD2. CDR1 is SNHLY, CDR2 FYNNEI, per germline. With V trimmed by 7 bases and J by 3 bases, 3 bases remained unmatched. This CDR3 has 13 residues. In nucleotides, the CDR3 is TGTGCCAGCACTCTAGCGGGGGACTACGAGCAGTACTTC. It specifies CASTLAGDYEQYF.

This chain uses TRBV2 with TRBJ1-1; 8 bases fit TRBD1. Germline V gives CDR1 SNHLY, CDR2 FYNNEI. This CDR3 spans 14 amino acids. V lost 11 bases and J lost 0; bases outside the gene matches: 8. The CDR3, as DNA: TGTGCCGACAGAGGGACAGGAATGAACACTGAAGCTTTCTTT. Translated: CADRGTGMNTEAFF.

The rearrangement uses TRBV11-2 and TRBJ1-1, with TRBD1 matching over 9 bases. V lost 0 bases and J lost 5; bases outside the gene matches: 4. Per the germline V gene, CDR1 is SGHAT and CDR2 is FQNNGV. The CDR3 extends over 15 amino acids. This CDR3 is CASSLEYRGPTEAFF. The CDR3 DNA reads TGTGCCAGCAGCTTAGAATACAGGGGGCCTACTGAAGCTTTCTTT.